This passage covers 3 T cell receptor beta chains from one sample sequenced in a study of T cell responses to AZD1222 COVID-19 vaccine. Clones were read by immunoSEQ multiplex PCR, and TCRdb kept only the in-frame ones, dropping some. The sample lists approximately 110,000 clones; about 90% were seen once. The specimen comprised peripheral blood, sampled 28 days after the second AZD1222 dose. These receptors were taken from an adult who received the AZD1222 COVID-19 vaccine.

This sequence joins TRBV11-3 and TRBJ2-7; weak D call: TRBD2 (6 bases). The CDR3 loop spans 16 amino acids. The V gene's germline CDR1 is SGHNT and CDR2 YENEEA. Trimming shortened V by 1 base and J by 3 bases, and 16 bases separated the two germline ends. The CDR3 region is CASSLGSGLAFYEQYF. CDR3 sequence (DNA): TGTGCCAGCAGCTTAGGGTCGGGGCTAGCGTTCTACGAGCAGTACTTC.

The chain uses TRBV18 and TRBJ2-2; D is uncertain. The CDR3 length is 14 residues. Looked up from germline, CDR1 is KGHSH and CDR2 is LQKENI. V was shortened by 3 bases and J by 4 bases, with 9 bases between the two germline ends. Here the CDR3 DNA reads TGTGCCAGCTCACCCCTACCTAGCACCGGGGAGCTGTTTTTT. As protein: CASSPLPSTGELFF.

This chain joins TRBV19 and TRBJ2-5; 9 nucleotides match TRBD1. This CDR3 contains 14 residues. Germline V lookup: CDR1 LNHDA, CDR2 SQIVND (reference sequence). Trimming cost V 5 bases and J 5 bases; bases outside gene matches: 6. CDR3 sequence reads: CASSSQGARETQYF. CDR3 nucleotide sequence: TGTGCCAGTAGTTCACAGGGGGCGAGGGAGACCCAGTACTTC.